A single sample gave rise to the 5 T cell receptor beta chains below, sequenced in a study of Tregs in tolerant kidney transplant recipients. Only in-frame clones appear in the TCRdb table, and some are missing; sequencing was by immunoSEQ multiplex PCR. The sample carries some 68,000 clones, 84% recorded once. Sequenced sample: CD4+ T cells from blood. Receptor source: a human donor in good health.

V is TRBV9 and J is TRBJ2-3; D gene uncertain. Trimming removed 2 bases from V and 2 bases from J, with 9 bases in between. This CDR3 spans 14 amino acids. From germline, CDR1 is SGDLS and CDR2 YYNGEE. The CDR3 region has the DNA TGTGCCAGCAGCGTGGAAGTCAACACAGATACGCAGTATTTT. It codes for CASSVEVNTDTQYF.

The CDR3 here is CASSTGTDEQFF. As DNA, the CDR3 is TGTGCCAGCAGCACGGGTACGGATGAGCAGTTCTTC. The chain recombines TRBV7-2 with TRBJ2-1; D unresolved. V gave up 5 bases and J gave up 8 bases, with 10 bases separating them. The CDR3 has 12 amino acids. Germline V gene lookup returns CDR1 SGHTA and CDR2 FQGNSA.

The chain employs TRBV5-6 and TRBJ1-1; the D gene is possibly TRBD1 (6 bases). Germline V CDR1 and CDR2: SGHDT, YYEEEE. The CDR3 is made up of 15 amino acids. V was trimmed by 4 bases and J by 4 bases, leaving 17 bases between them. The CDR3 nucleotides read TGTGCCAGCAGCAGGGAACAGGGTGGGGGCACTGAAGCTTTCTTT. This translates into CASSREQGGGTEAFF.

The chain combines TRBV5-1 with TRBJ2-7, with 7 positions matching TRBD2. Germline trimming cut 0 bases from V and 0 bases from J; bases unmatched to any gene: 3. The CDR3 sequence is 15 residues long. The germline CDR1 and CDR2 sequences are SGHRS and YFSETQ. CDR3 coding DNA: TGCGCCAGCAGCTTGGTGGGGGGGACCTCCTACGAGCAGTACTTC. Translated, it gives CASSLVGGTSYEQYF.

This clone showed up just once. The chain joins TRBV7-3 to TRBJ2-3; D gene unclear. V lost 2 bases, J lost 2 bases, and 8 bases lay in between. The CDR3 consists of 14 residues. Germline V gene lookup returns CDR1 SGHTA and CDR2 FQGTGA. The CDR3 DNA reads TGTGCCAGCAGCTTAGGTTCCCTCACAGATACGCAGTATTTT. As protein: CASSLGSLTDTQYF.